This entry features one T cell receptor beta chain sequence. Antigen: not known. This specimen comes from a study of cytomegalovirus exposure and HLA in healthy donors. Primers: 60 Vbeta forward and 13 Jbeta reverse. Only in-frame clones appear in the TCRdb table, and some are missing; sequencing was by immunoSEQ multiplex PCR. The table has 130,000 to 150,000 clones, about three quarters seen once; the top ten hold under 15%. Trimming at V came to 6 bases and at J to 0 bases, leaving 6 bases not matched to a gene. This CDR3 comprises 15 residues. Germline loops: CDR1 SNHLY, CDR2 FYNNEI. The donors (healthy individuals) were bone marrow donors. When sampled, the donors appeared nominally healthy, though they likely had unrecorded immune exposures. Study-wide findings and caveats: Later analysis showed most CMV-associated TCR beta chains appearing HLA-restricted. As was reported, the HLA-A and HLA-B alleles of most subjects were accurately predicted from TCR beta sequences.

The rearrangement joins TRBV2 to TRBJ2-7; 9 bases fit TRBD1. The receptor was isolated from a human donor in good health. Sequences were obtained from PBMCs. Here the CDR3 reads CASRAGQGTSYEQYF. The CDR3, as DNA: TGTGCCAGCAGGGCCGGACAGGGGACCTCCTACGAGCAGTACTTC.